One TCR beta chain is described in this entry. The antigen remains undetermined. The germline CDR1 and CDR2 sequences are MGHDK and SYGVNS. This CDR3 is built from 15 residues. Deletions cut 1 base from V and 3 bases from J, with 10 bases between. These data originate in a study of cytomegalovirus exposure and HLA in healthy donors. Study results and caveats: In vitro work confirmed that three CMV-associated chains recognize CMV antigens.

Amplification used 60 Vbeta primers and 13 Jbeta primers. Method: immunoSEQ multiplex PCR; TCRdb's copy keeps in-frame clones and lacks some. The sample lists approximately 93,000 clones; 78% were seen once. This receptor was identified in a woman in her thirties or forties in good health and CMV-seronegative. Source material: PBMCs. The chain uses TRBV25-1 and TRBJ1-5, with D unresolved. CDR3 DNA sequence: TGTGCCAGCAGTGAATCGGCGGTGTTCAATCAGCCCCAGCATTTT. Translating it yields CASSESAVFNQPQHF. The full variable domain, completed using reference TRBV25-1 and TRBJ1-5, is EADIYQTPRYLVIGTGKKITLECSQTMGHDKMYWYQQDPGMELHLIHYSYGVNSTEKGDLSSESTVSRIRTEHFPLTLESARPSHTSQYLCASSESAVFNQPQHFGDGTRLSIL.